This T cell receptor (beta chain) appears in the sequencing data of a study of Ad26.COV2.S vaccination and SARS-CoV-2 variants. Study conclusions and caveats: Researchers reported similar non-spike TCR breadth in vaccine and placebo recipients.

This clone was seen just once. The antigen remains unidentified. TCRdb keeps only in-frame clones here, not all; method: immunoSEQ multiplex PCR. The sample carries about 410,000 clones, 89% recorded once. The treatment was: around 19 received Ad26.COV2.S at low or high dose, single or two shots; several received placebo; per-sample allocation not given. Samples analyzed were those drawn on day 63 after the first vaccine or placebo injection. The CDR3 covers 19 residues. Trimming took off 6 bases at V and 0 bases at J, with 21 bases between the two ends. Germline V gene sequence: CDR1 SGHNT, CDR2 YENEEA.

The specimen was peripheral blood, collected in a trial of Ad26.COV2.S vaccine versus placebo. The chain has TRBV11-3 and TRBJ2-6; either TRBD1 or TRBD2 may fit D (6 bases each). This sequence was found in a person aged 18 to 59 who received the Ad26.COV2.S COVID-19 vaccine or a placebo. CDR3 region: CASRPLGGTPFSGANVLTF. CDR3 sequence (DNA): TGTGCCAGCAGGCCTTTAGGCGGGACACCCTTCTCTGGGGCCAACGTCCTGACTTTC. The full variable domain, in which reference TRBV11-3 and TRBJ2-6 provide the parts outside the CDR3, is EAGVVQSPRYKIIEKKQPVAFWCNPISGHNTLYWYLQNLGQGPELLIRYENEEAVDDSQLPKDRFSAERLKGVDSTLKIQPAELGDSAVYLCASRPLGGTPFSGANVLTFGAGSRLTVL.